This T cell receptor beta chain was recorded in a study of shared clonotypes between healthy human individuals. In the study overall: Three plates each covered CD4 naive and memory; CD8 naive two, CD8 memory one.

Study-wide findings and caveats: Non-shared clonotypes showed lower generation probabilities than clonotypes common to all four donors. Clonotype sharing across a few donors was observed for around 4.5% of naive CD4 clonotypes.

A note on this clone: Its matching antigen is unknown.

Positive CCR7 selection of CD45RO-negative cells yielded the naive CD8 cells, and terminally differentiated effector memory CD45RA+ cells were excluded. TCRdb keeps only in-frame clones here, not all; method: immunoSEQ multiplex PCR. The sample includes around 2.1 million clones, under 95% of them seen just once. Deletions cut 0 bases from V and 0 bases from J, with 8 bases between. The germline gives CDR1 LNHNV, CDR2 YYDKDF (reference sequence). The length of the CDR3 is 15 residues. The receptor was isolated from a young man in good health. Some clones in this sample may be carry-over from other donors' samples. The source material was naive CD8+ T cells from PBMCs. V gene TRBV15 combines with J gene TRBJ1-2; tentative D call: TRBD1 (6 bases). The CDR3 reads CATSREGAPNYGYTF. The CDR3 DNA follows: TGTGCCACCAGCAGAGAGGGGGCACCTAACTATGGCTACACCTTC.